Shown below are 13 T cell receptor beta chains from a single sample sequenced in a study of blood T cell repertoires in COVID-19. Sequencing used immunoSEQ multiplex PCR; TCRdb keeps in-frame clones, though not all of them. The sample has about 230,000 clones, over 75% seen once; the top ten hold 7.9%. Sequenced: peripheral blood. These receptors were collected from a woman of 80 years or more with acute or convalescent COVID-19.

The CDR3 is CASSTQGIVDYGYTF. The CDR3 DNA is TGTGCCAGTAGTACCCAGGGGATAGTTGACTATGGCTACACCTTC. The rearrangement uses TRBV19 and TRBJ1-2; D is perhaps TRBD1 (6 bases). V gave up 4 bases and J gave up 3 bases, with 15 bases separating them. Looked up from germline, CDR1 is LNHDA and CDR2 is SQIVND (reference sequence). The CDR3 has 15 residues.

This sequence joins TRBV6-2 or TRBV6-3 and TRBJ1-5, with D perhaps TRBD1 (5 bases). There are 15 residues in the CDR3. V was clipped by 6 bases and J by 0 bases, with 12 bases between them. CDR1 and CDR2 from the germline V gene are MNHEY and SVGEGT. CDR3 loop: CASSRGLYSNQPQHF. CDR3 DNA sequence: TGTGCCAGCAGCCGGGGACTCTATAGCAATCAGCCCCAGCATTTT.

In its sample, this clone was seen a few times. The chain couples TRBV19 to TRBJ1-5; 9 nucleotides align to TRBD1. The CDR3 runs to 14 residues. CDR1 is LNHDA, CDR2 SQIVND, per germline (reference sequence). Trimming took 9 bases from V and 0 from J; bases not matched to a gene: 3. The CDR3 region is CASDRGYSNQPQHF. The DNA for the CDR3 is TGTGCCAGCGACAGGGGGTATAGCAATCAGCCCCAGCATTTT.

The chain carries TRBV19 and TRBJ2-4; D possibly corresponds to TRBD2 (5 bases). CDR1 and CDR2 (germline): LNHDA, SQIVND (reference sequence). The CDR3 is 15 residues long. Between the trimmed V and J ends, which lost 1 base and 8 bases, there was a span of 15 bases. In DNA form, the CDR3 reads TGTGCCAGTAGTATAGGAGGAGGTCCCGGGGACATTCAGTACTTC. Translation gives CASSIGGGPGDIQYF. Combining the CDR3 with reference TRBV19 and TRBJ2-4 gives the whole variable domain DGGITQSPKYLFRKEGQNVTLSCEQNLNHDAMYWYRQDPGQGLRLIYYSQIVNDFQKGDIAEGYSVSREKKESFPLTVTSAQKNPTAFYLCASSIGGGPGDIQYFGAGTRLSVL.

The chain carries TRBV28 and TRBJ2-3, with D perhaps matching TRBD2 (5 bases). V was clipped by 4 bases and J by 1 base, with 6 bases between them. The CDR3 is 13 residues long. Germline assignment: CDR1 MDHEN and CDR2 SYDVKM. The CDR3 nucleotides are TGTGCCAGCAGTTCAGCGGGCACAGATACGCAGTATTTT. Its translation is CASSSAGTDTQYF.

Ten or more counts support this clone. This chain uses TRBV19 with TRBJ1-6, with D hard to call. The CDR3 covers 14 residues. Germline V lookup: CDR1 LNHDA, CDR2 SQIVND (reference sequence). V gave up 6 bases and J gave up 7 bases, with 13 bases separating them. The CDR3 nucleotides read TGTGCCAGTAGCCGTGGCGGTGGAAATTCACCCCTCCACTTT. The encoded protein is CASSRGGGNSPLHF.

The chain is built from TRBV25-1 and TRBJ2-1; D is ambiguous. Germline loops: CDR1 MGHDK, CDR2 SYGVNS. This CDR3 is 14 amino acids long. Trimming took 4 bases from V and 2 from J, leaving 9 bases between them. CDR3 coding DNA: TGTGCCAGCAGTGGGAGACGGACCTACAATGAGCAGTTCTTC. This encodes CASSGRRTYNEQFF.

The J gene is TRBJ1-6, the V gene TRBV29-1, with 7 bases aligning to TRBD1. From germline, CDR1 is SQVTM and CDR2 ANQGSEA. V lost 7 bases and J lost 0; bases outside the gene matches: 9. The CDR3 extends over 16 amino acids. CDR3 sequence reads: CSAVDRFSSYNSPLHF. DNA of the CDR3: TGCAGCGCCGTGGACAGGTTTAGCTCCTATAATTCACCCCTCCACTTT.

The chain uses TRBV28 and TRBJ1-2; no clear D gene. Deletions cut 1 base from V and 5 bases from J, with 17 bases between. The V gene's germline CDR1 is MDHEN and CDR2 SYDVKM. The CDR3 consists of 16 residues. DNA for the CDR3: TGTGCCAGCAGTTTATCCCTTGGAACAGTCGTTTATGGCTACACCTTC. Translation: CASSLSLGTVVYGYTF.

The count of this clone is one. V usage is TRBV3-1 (or the pseudogene TRBV3-2) and J usage is TRBJ1-2; D possibly corresponds to TRBD1 (6 bases). Germline V lookup: CDR1 LGHDT, CDR2 YNNKEL (reference sequence). CDR3 length: 17 amino acids. V gave up 0 bases and J gave up 4 bases, with 18 bases separating them. This CDR3 is CASSQDLNRQVPYGYTF. In nucleotides, the CDR3 is TGTGCCAGCAGCCAAGATCTAAACCGACAGGTTCCCTATGGCTACACCTTC.

V and J are TRBV18 and TRBJ1-3; D is unclear. Germline loops: CDR1 KGHSH, CDR2 LQKENI. This CDR3 comprises 13 residues. V lost 6 bases to trimming and J lost 0 bases, with 6 bases between them. The CDR3 here is CASSGGSGNTIYF. The CDR3 DNA sequence: TGTGCCAGCTCTGGAGGCTCTGGAAACACCATATATTTT.

The chain recombines TRBV3-1 (or the pseudogene TRBV3-2) with TRBJ2-2; D unclear. This CDR3 is 14 amino acids long. The V gene lost 6 bases and the J gene lost 3 bases, with 11 bases spanning the gap. CDR1 and CDR2 from the germline V gene are LGHDT and YNNKEL (reference sequence). CDR3 nucleotide sequence: TGTGCCAGCAGGGTCCAACGAGACACCGGGGAGCTGTTTTTT. Protein sequence: CASRVQRDTGELFF.

The gene calls are TRBV5-4 and TRBJ1-2, with 8 bases that match TRBD1. Unmatched junction bases numbered 9, after V lost 4 bases and J lost 4 bases. Germline CDR1 is SGHNT and CDR2 is YYREEE (reference sequence). This CDR3 spans 15 amino acids. The CDR3 here is CASSLQGGGVYGYTF. The CDR3 bases are TGTGCCAGCAGCCTACAGGGGGGAGGTGTCTATGGCTACACCTTC.